These T cell receptor beta chains were read from a single sample in a study of neoadjuvant nivolumab and ipilimumab in lung cancer. The data were produced by immunoSEQ multiplex PCR, yet TCRdb's version contains in-frame clones alone and is incomplete. The sample yields 2,500 to 4,000 clones, approximately 88% seen once. The material was tumor tissue, obtained after neoadjuvant nivolumab, alone or with ipilimumab, at or shortly before surgery. These receptors came from an adult with non-small cell lung cancer. Both conserved end residues are trimmed from each CDR3.

>TRBV10-1|TRBJ2-7
ASSEVAGAVDYEQY
>TRBV6-5|TRBJ1-5
ASRSLGQGGQPQH
>TRBV2|TRBJ2-1
ASGEGLAVNNEQF
>TRBV7-2|TRBJ2-1
ASSLYSGGGNEQF
>TRBV5-6|TRBJ1-2
ASSYGWGYT
>TRBV14|TRBJ2-2
ASSALQGGAGELF
>TRBV28|TRBJ2-1
ASSPSGKPSGAEQF
>TRBV4-1|TRBJ1-2
ASSHQPGQGTNPSAHYGYT
>TRBV5-6|TRBJ1-1
ASNLMNTEAF
>TRBV5-4|TRBJ1-1
ASSAGLDRGTEAF
>TRBV5-1|TRBJ2-3
ASSLGERGGADTQY
>TRBV7-2|TRBJ2-7
ASSSWASSYEQY
>TRBV19|TRBJ2-1
ATLERGRDDEQF
>TRBV7-3|TRBJ2-2
ASSLDSYFANTGELF
>TRBV4-1|TRBJ2-1
ASSWTPSANEQF
>TRBV16|TRBJ2-7
ASSRAGGMPYEQY
>TRBV5-1|TRBJ2-7
ASSLGDRGRTPTYEQY
>TRBV5-1|TRBJ2-1
ASSLAGVSSLDEQF
>TRBV29-1|TRBJ2-2
SVEIPRGGRELF
>TRBV11-2|TRBJ1-2
ASSRGQGARGYT
>TRBV6-1|TRBJ2-3
ASSEPPRGGDTQY
>TRBV18|TRBJ2-7
ASSPGSGLDEQY
>TRBV5-5|TRBJ2-3
ASSLGQSTDTQY
>TRBV7-2|TRBJ2-2
ASSFTGTGELF
>TRBV7-9|TRBJ2-7
ASSFTGGGYEQY
>TRBV7-9|TRBJ1-1
ASSSRGTGTEAF
>TRBV28|TRBJ1-2
ASSLLGQGRGNGYT
>TRBV27|TRBJ2-2
ASSLKASGTGELF
>TRBV5-1|TRBJ1-5
ASSAGQGNQPQH
>TRBV6-6|TRBJ2-7
ASREMRVYEQY
>TRBV28|TRBJ1-2
ASSPTIGIGLMGSGYT
>TRBV11-2|TRBJ1-2
ASSLAGWGTSFGGYT
>TRBV7-6|TRBJ2-7
ASSPRQGANYEQY
>TRBV6-1|TRBJ1-1
ASSYRDSTF
>TRBV11-3|TRBJ2-7
ASSLSQDRDYEQY
>TRBV27|TRBJ2-7
ASSWDRGLSYEQY
>TRBV19|TRBJ2-7
ASSIREEIYEQY
>TRBV6-6|TRBJ1-1
ASSRTGFTEAF
>TRBV5-1|TRBJ2-1
ASSLGLQGQF
>TRBV7-8|TRBJ2-7
ASSPRSDRPEYEQY
>TRBV7-6|TRBJ2-7
ASSSLSYEQY
>TRBV18|TRBJ2-1
ASSPRGYEQF
>TRBV4-3|TRBJ1-2
ASSQEEGANYGYT
>TRBV30|TRBJ1-1
AWAPWGNTEAF
>TRBV29-1|TRBJ2-1
SVTSGRAHEQF
>TRBV5-4|TRBJ1-2
ASSLGGQGVGYT
>TRBV2|TRBJ1-2
ASSDDKGHGYT
>TRBV15|TRBJ2-7
ATSRDGQNYEQY
>TRBV2|TRBJ2-3
ASSEGGRASTDTQY
>TRBV29-1|TRBJ2-1
SARVWGTTGGEQF
>TRBV7-2|TRBJ1-2
ASSPGEGVYT
>TRBV2|TRBJ1-3
ASSVSHDGNTIY
>TRBV5-1|TRBJ2-7
ASSQGLASYEQY
>TRBV18|TRBJ2-5
ASSPYGPGETQY
>TRBV6-1|TRBJ2-2
ASSDPPGELF
>TRBV6-5|TRBJ1-2
ASSYSIGGGGYT